Reported below is one T cell receptor beta chain. What this receptor recognizes is not known. No base quality information exists; no much larger clone differs at one position. TCR beta CDR3 regions were sequenced from DNA using the immunoSEQ Assay. Processing in the source paper ran as follows. T cell density was computed as TCR beta template counts normalized to usable DNA estimated by amplifying housekeeping genes. The preseqR package was used to estimate richness by extrapolating to 400,000 templates for PBMC samples and to 120,000 templates for tissue samples. Clonality was taken to be one minus Pielou's evenness. To identify tissue-enriched TCRs, differential abundance testing was run on productive amino-acid clonotypes with a minimum total count of 5 and an alpha of 0.1. The Jaccard Index and the Morisita Overlap Index were used to measure how much the repertoires overlapped between compartments. GLIPH grouped TCR beta CDR3s together with public tetramer-defined viral CDR3s, and a viral motif had to include at least three viral sequences and show V-gene enrichment. TCRdb holds this immuneACCESS table with in-frame rearrangements only. Some clones are missing; in checked studies, unresolved V genes explain under half, and the rest has no known cause. V and J calls plus clone size are reproduced from that table; the DNA served to infer D and trimming. A total of around 26,000 clones appear in this sample, 70% to 90% of them only once. Together, the top ten hold 9.4% of the sample.

CDR1 SGHVS and CDR2 FQNEAQ were looked up in the germline V gene. V drops 4 bases and J drops 0 bases, leaving 13 bases in between. The CDR3, cysteine through phenylalanine, is 15 amino acids long. Only CDR3 DNA is held: 45 bases, read in frame from base 1. This entry is derived from a study of T cells in localized non-small cell lung cancer (dated by TCRdb to the early 2020s). Regarding the complete study: Comparing tumors with uninvolved tumor-adjacent lungs, the study looked at the T cell repertoires of approximately 250 patients with early-stage NSCLC. The cohort comprised roughly 220 treatment-naïve NSCLC patients with resected, localized lung tumors. NSCLC patients had a mean age of approximately 72 years, and 129 were male and 85 to 110 female. General study outcomes and caveats: Because the study design was exploratory, TCR variables were selected using unadjusted p-values without false-discovery rate correction. Longer overall survival was associated with higher T cell density in blood, whereas shorter survival was associated with higher clonality in adjacent lung. Because multi-region tumor sequencing was not performed, intratumor heterogeneity could not be ruled out. A median of about 55 of the top 100 tumor clones were detected in paired uninvolved adjacent lung, and 25 to 35 of these tumor clones were also found among the top 100 clones of the paired uninvolved adjacent lung. The highest T cell clonality was observed in uninvolved tumor-adjacent lung, where clonality exceeded that of tumor, suggesting that antigenic responses were more focused in uninvolved tumor-adjacent lung.

At diagnosis, tumor, uninvolved tumor-adjacent lung and peripheral blood were collected and then preserved as a mix of FFPE and fresh-frozen material. For TCR repertoire profiling, blood samples were analyzed in the form of peripheral blood mononuclear cells. The sequencing used peripheral blood mononuclear cells, collected before any cancer treatment. The receptor's source is a woman aged 40 to 75 with stage III lung adenocarcinoma. The chain couples TRBV7-8 to TRBJ2-7; TRBD2 might be the D gene, on 6 matching bases. At the DNA level, the sequence is TGTGCCAGCAGCTCCTTCGCGGGGAGCTCCTACGAGCAGTACTTC. Its product reads: CASSSFAGSSYEQYF.